Listed below are T cell receptor beta chains from one sample, sequenced in a study of CD8+ T cells in alopecia areata. Sequenced by immunoSEQ multiplex PCR; TCRdb stores in-frame clones only, minus some. The sample holds roughly 13,000 clones; approximately 58% are singletons and the top ten take approximately 3.5%. The sequencing input was CD4+ Tregs sorted from blood. The receptor source for this set is a human donor with alopecia areata. Both conserved end residues are part of each CDR3. Each record gives: clone size, J gene, V gene, D gene, CDR3 protein, CDR3 DNA. A D gene is named only where the DNA matches it firmly. Size is stated for part of the rows, as once, few or many counts, or as a class when the clone is expanded.

few	TRBJ2-1	TRBV28	NA	CASSYGVLDYNEQFF	TGTGCCAGCAGTTATGGGGTTCTGGACTACAATGAGCAGTTCTTC
NA	TRBJ1-2	TRBV30	NA	CAWNKDRIYGYTF	TGTGCCTGGAATAAGGACAGAATCTATGGCTACACCTTC
few	TRBJ2-5	TRBV5-1	NA	CASSPQGETQYF	TGCGCCAGCAGCCCTCAGGGAGAGACCCAGTACTTC
NA	TRBJ1-1	TRBV7-9	TRBD1	CASSIGQGTRTEAFF	TGTGCCAGCAGCATTGGACAGGGTACGAGGACTGAAGCTTTCTTT
NA	TRBJ1-5	TRBV5-1	NA	CASSWDGVDPPQHF	TGCGCCAGCAGCTGGGACGGGGTTGACCCGCCCCAGCATTTT
NA	TRBJ2-7	TRBV28	NA	CASSPSSNYEQYF	TGTGCCAGCAGTCCTAGCTCCAACTACGAGCAGTACTTC
NA	TRBJ2-5	TRBV5-6	TRBD2	CASSLLSSGVFETQYF	TGTGCCAGCAGTCTGTTGTCCAGCGGGGTTTTTGAGACCCAGTACTTC
few	TRBJ2-1	TRBV28	NA	CASSLYHNEQFF	TGTGCCAGCAGTTTATACCACAATGAGCAGTTCTTC
once	TRBJ2-5	TRBV27	NA	CASSLHEAPQETQYF	TGTGCCAGCAGTTTACACGAGGCCCCCCAAGAGACCCAGTACTTC
NA	TRBJ2-7	TRBV4-2	NA	CASSPGGTSSYEQYF	TGTGCCAGCAGCCCAGGGGGGACTTCGTCATACGAGCAGTACTTC